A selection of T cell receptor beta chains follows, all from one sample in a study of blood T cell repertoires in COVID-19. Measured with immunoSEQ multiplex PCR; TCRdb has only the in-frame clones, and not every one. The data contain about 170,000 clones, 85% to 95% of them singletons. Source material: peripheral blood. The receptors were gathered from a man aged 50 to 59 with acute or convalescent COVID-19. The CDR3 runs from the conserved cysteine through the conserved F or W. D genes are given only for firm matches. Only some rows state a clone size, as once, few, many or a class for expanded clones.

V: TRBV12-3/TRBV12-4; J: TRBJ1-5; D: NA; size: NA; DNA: TGTGCCAGCAGTTTTACGGTCCGGGGGGCCCAGCATTTT; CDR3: CASSFTVRGAQHF
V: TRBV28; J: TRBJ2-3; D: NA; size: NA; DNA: TGTGCCAGCAGTGCCCGCCAGGGAAAACCCATCACGACGAGCACAGATACGCAGTATTTT; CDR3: CASSARQGKPITTSTDTQYF
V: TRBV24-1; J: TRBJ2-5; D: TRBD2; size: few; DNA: TGTGCCACCAGTGATCCTCGTGGGACTAGCGGGAGGGCCGGTGTATTCCAAGAGACCCAGTACTTC; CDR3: CATSDPRGTSGRAGVFQETQYF
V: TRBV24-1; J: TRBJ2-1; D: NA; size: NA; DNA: TGTGCCACCAGTGATTTTGCGGGTGAGCAGTTCTTC; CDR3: CATSDFAGEQFF
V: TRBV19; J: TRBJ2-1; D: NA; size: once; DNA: TGTGCCAGTAGTATATTTGGGAGCCCGAGCTACAATGAGCAGTTCTTC; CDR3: CASSIFGSPSYNEQFF
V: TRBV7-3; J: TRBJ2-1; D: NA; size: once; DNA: TGTGCCAGCAGCGCAACAGGATCCAATGAGCAGTTCTTC; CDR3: CASSATGSNEQFF
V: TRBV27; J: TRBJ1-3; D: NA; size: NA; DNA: TGTGCCAGCAGTTCGACTGCGTCTAGCTCTGGAAACACCATATATTTT; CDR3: CASSSTASSSGNTIYF
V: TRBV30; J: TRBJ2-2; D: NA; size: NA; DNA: TGTGCCTGGAAACCCCAGATCACCGGGGAGCTGTTTTTT; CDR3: CAWKPQITGELFF
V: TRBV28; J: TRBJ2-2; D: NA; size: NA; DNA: TGTGCCAGCAGTTTTGGAGCCGGGGAGCTGTTTTTT; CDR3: CASSFGAGELFF
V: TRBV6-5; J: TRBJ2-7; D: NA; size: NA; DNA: TGTGCCAGCAGCAGGGGGGCCCATAACTACGAGCAGTACTTC; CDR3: CASSRGAHNYEQYF
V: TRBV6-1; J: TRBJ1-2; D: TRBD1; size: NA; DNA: TGTGCCAGCAGTGAAGCTCCGGGACAGATCTATGGCTACACCTTC; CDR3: CASSEAPGQIYGYTF
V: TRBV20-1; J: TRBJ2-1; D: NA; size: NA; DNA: TGCAGTGCTAGTCCCAGGGGCAATGAGCAGTTCTTC; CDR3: CSASPRGNEQFF
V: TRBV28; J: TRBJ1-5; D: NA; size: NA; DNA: TGTGCCATGCGGGGGGGTGTTAATCAGCCCCAGCATTTT; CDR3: CAMRGGVNQPQHF
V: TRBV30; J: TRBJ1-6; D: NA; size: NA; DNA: TGTGCCTGGAGCCCGGGGACAAATTCACCCCTCCACTTT; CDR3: CAWSPGTNSPLHF